The next 10 T cell receptor beta chains were all read from a single sample in a study of blood T cells in healthy people across ages. A J-beta primer mix and a sample-barcoded 5' primer were used in a second PCR of roughly 6 to 11 cycles. TCRdb used MiXCR to reprocess the 5' RACE reads, holding one entry per CDR3 protein. The repertoire consists of hundreds of thousands of distinct CDR3 sequences, with about half occurring once and the leading ten covering roughly 31%. Sequencing input: blood. These receptors came from a woman aged 55 to 70 in good health.

This clonotype was found a few times. The chain couples TRBV15 to TRBJ2-1; D is uncertain. The J call could be wrong; TRBJ2-7 is a better fit for the DNA end. The CDR3 totals 16 residues. The germline CDR1 and CDR2 sequences are LNHNV and YYDKDF (reference sequence). CDR3 in amino acids: CATSRGTVFSYNEQYF. The CDR3 nucleotides are TGTGCCACCAGCAGAGGGACCGTCTTCTCCTACAATGAGCAGTACTTC.

This chain connects TRBV29-1 to TRBJ2-7; D might be TRBD1 (6 bases). Germline V CDR1 and CDR2: SQVTM, ANQGSEA. The CDR3 spans 13 residues. CDR3 residues: CSAGQGRSYEQYF. The CDR3 DNA follows: TGCAGTGCCGGGCAGGGGCGGTCCTACGAGCAGTACTTC.

This clonotype has more than one count but fewer than ten. The chain recombines TRBV5-6 with TRBJ2-7; weak D call: TRBD2 (5 bases). The CDR3 loop spans 15 amino acids. Trimming pared 2 bases from V and 1 base from J, leaving 13 bases between. Per the germline V gene, CDR1 is SGHDT and CDR2 is YYEEEE. CDR3 amino acids: CASSFWASRSYEQYF. The CDR3 nucleotides read TGTGCCAGCAGCTTCTGGGCTAGCCGTTCCTACGAGCAGTACTTC.

The CDR3 protein is CATSRDLYGELFF. CDR3 in DNA: TGTGCCACCAGCAGAGATCTTTACGGGGAGCTGTTTTTT. This chain uses TRBV15 with TRBJ2-2; D remains unclear. The germline V and J ends were trimmed by 0 bases and 7 bases, with 6 bases remaining between them. CDR3 length equals 13 residues. CDR1 is LNHNV and CDR2 is YYDKDF in the germline V gene (reference sequence). Complete variable domain (other parts from reference TRBV15 and TRBJ2-2): DAMVIQNPRYQVTQFGKPVTLSCSQTLNHNVMYWYQQKSSQAPKLLFHYYDKDFNNEADTPDNFQSRRPNTSFCFLDIRSPGLGDTAMYLCATSRDLYGELFFGEGSRLTVL.

This clonotype was counted between two and nine times. The chain links TRBV20-1 to TRBJ2-7; D perhaps matches TRBD2 (5 bases). CDR1 DFQATT and CDR2 SNEGSKA come from the germline V gene (reference sequence). Deletions cut 3 bases from V and 12 bases from J, with 18 bases between. The length of the CDR3 is 12 residues. DNA of the CDR3: TGCAGTGCTAGGACCTCCACTCGCGAGGGGTACTTC. The encoded protein is CSARTSTREGYF.

This chain links TRBV6-4 with TRBJ2-1, with 9 positions matching TRBD1. Germline values: CDR1 MRHNA, CDR2 SNTAGT. This CDR3 is built from 16 residues. V lost 6 bases, J lost 6 bases, and 12 bases stayed unmatched. CDR3 nucleotides: TGTGCCAGCAGCAGACTTCCGGGACAGGGCGCCAATGAGCAGTTCTTC. It codes for CASSRLPGQGANEQFF.

The rearrangement uses TRBV9 and TRBJ2-7, with a possible D match to TRBD2 (7 bases). Germline-derived CDR1 and CDR2 are SGDLS and YYNGEE. This CDR3 is 17 amino acids long. V shed 5 bases and J shed 2 bases, with 23 bases lying between them. The chain's CDR3 is CASSRGGRRADAYEQYF. The DNA of the CDR3 is TGTGCCAGCAGTAGGGGGGGGAGGCGAGCGGACGCCTACGAGCAGTACTTC.

The chain couples TRBV6-5 to TRBJ2-7, with 7 bases matching TRBD1. This CDR3 has 13 amino acids. V was pared by 2 bases and J by 6 bases, with 4 bases of the junction left unmatched. Germline CDR1 is MNHEY and CDR2 is SVGAGI. CDR3 amino acids: CASSYLAGGEQYF. The CDR3 region has the DNA TGTGCCAGCAGTTACCTGGCAGGGGGCGAGCAGTACTTC.

This clonotype has only a few counts. The rearrangement joins TRBV20-1 to TRBJ2-1; 7 positions match TRBD2. Germline V gene data show CDR1 as DFQATT and CDR2 as SNEGSKA (reference sequence). With 6 bases clipped from V and 3 bases from J, the junction kept 14 bases outside the gene matches. CDR3 size: 16 residues. The DNA for the CDR3 is TGCAGTGCCCCGAAGCCCGGGACTATAATCTACAATGAGCAGTTCTTC. Translating it yields CSAPKPGTIIYNEQFF.

The CDR3 nucleotides read TGCGCCAGCAGCTTGGGAATGACTGGCTCCTACGAGCAGTACTTC. Translating it yields CASSLGMTGSYEQYF. The gene calls are TRBV5-1 and TRBJ2-7; D unclear. The CDR3 consists of 15 residues. The germline V gene has CDR1 SGHRS and CDR2 YFSETQ. V lost 0 bases, J lost 0 bases, and 10 bases lay in between.